These T cell receptor beta chains were read from a single sample in a study of T cells in Graves' hyperthyroidism and ophthalmopathy. TCRdb re-called the multiplex PCR reads with MiXCR, one entry per CDR3 protein. The data show over 700,000 distinct CDR3 sequences, roughly 37% seen once. Sequencing used blood. These TCRs come from a man between 18 and 35 years old with Graves' hyperthyroidism. The CDR3 runs from the conserved cysteine through the conserved F or W.

V gene: TRBV7-2
J gene: TRBJ1-3
CDR3 protein: CASSPERGSGNTIYF

V gene: TRBV10-3
J gene: TRBJ2-2
CDR3 protein: CAIRTVPFNTGELFF

V gene: TRBV7-2
J gene: TRBJ2-6
CDR3 protein: CASSYGTSGANVLTF

V gene: TRBV6-5
J gene: TRBJ1-6
CDR3 protein: CASSPPGQGVPPLHF

V gene: TRBV9
J gene: TRBJ2-2
CDR3 protein: CASSVEGVNTGELFF

V gene: TRBV10-3
J gene: TRBJ1-5
CDR3 protein: CATGAGVINQPQHF

V gene: TRBV4-3
J gene: TRBJ2-7
CDR3 protein: CASSQALENSYEQYF

V gene: TRBV12-3/TRBV12-4
J gene: TRBJ2-5
CDR3 protein: CASSVTVGETQYF

V gene: TRBV7-2
J gene: TRBJ1-1
CDR3 protein: CASSLEDSGTTEAFF

V gene: TRBV29-1
J gene: TRBJ2-7
CDR3 protein: CSVGQVDRSPYEQYF

V gene: TRBV20-1
J gene: TRBJ2-5
CDR3 protein: CSARVPREAQGPTYF

V gene: TRBV4-1
J gene: TRBJ1-2
CDR3 protein: CASSQEQGQNYGYTF

V gene: TRBV12-3/TRBV12-4
J gene: TRBJ2-5
CDR3 protein: CASSLKAGGQETQYF

V gene: TRBV5-1
J gene: TRBJ2-7
CDR3 protein: CASSYDVSYEQYF

V gene: TRBV20-1
J gene: TRBJ1-5
CDR3 protein: CSAREAGSDYQPQHF

V gene: TRBV20-1
J gene: -
CDR3 protein: CSARAVSGVGELFF

V gene: TRBV29-1
J gene: TRBJ2-7
CDR3 protein: CSRDRVKSYEQYF

V gene: TRBV7-6
J gene: TRBJ2-7
CDR3 protein: CASSLAGTSYEQCF

V gene: TRBV13
J gene: TRBJ2-7
CDR3 protein: CASNTGQSYEQYF

V gene: TRBV7-2
J gene: TRBJ2-7
CDR3 protein: CASSSGGWEQYF

V gene: TRBV20-1
J gene: TRBJ2-7
CDR3 protein: CSAPWDEQYF

V gene: TRBV7-3
J gene: TRBJ2-7
CDR3 protein: CASSEGTSGKVGVYEQYF

V gene: TRBV7-2
J gene: TRBJ2-2
CDR3 protein: CASSLVAGITGELFF

V gene: TRBV7-2
J gene: TRBJ2-7
CDR3 protein: CASSSDRRNYEQYF

V gene: TRBV29-1
J gene: TRBJ1-2
CDR3 protein: CSVAEGVYGYTF

V gene: TRBV15
J gene: TRBJ1-2
CDR3 protein: CATSRDRSQGNNGYTF

V gene: TRBV3-1
J gene: TRBJ2-5
CDR3 protein: CASSVLAGGQETQYF

V gene: TRBV2
J gene: TRBJ1-1
CDR3 protein: CASNGGGHTEAFF

V gene: TRBV10-3
J gene: TRBJ1-1
CDR3 protein: CAISESPGRGTEAFF

V gene: TRBV7-2
J gene: TRBJ2-7
CDR3 protein: CASSQYPTGPRWEQYF

V gene: TRBV5-6
J gene: TRBJ1-1
CDR3 protein: CASVLTVLMNTEAFF

V gene: TRBV10-3
J gene: TRBJ1-2
CDR3 protein: CAISGRTPDYGYTF

V gene: TRBV5-4
J gene: TRBJ2-3
CDR3 protein: CASSWGTDTQYF

V gene: TRBV11-2
J gene: TRBJ1-1
CDR3 protein: CASSFEETATEAFF

V gene: TRBV2
J gene: TRBJ2-6
CDR3 protein: CASEYSQSSGANVLTF

V gene: TRBV10-3
J gene: TRBJ2-2
CDR3 protein: CASSEMGTVSYTGELFF

V gene: TRBV7-9
J gene: TRBJ1-2
CDR3 protein: CASRFSPGGYGYTF

V gene: TRBV4-1
J gene: TRBJ1-3
CDR3 protein: CASSPFWDANSGNTIYF

V gene: TRBV5-4
J gene: TRBJ2-5
CDR3 protein: CASSPPGNEETQYF

V gene: TRBV12-3/TRBV12-4
J gene: TRBJ1-5
CDR3 protein: CASSPSRGQPQHF

V gene: TRBV25-1
J gene: TRBJ2-7
CDR3 protein: CASGTSGRSYEQYF

V gene: TRBV4-1
J gene: TRBJ1-6
CDR3 protein: CASSQVEGRDSPLHF

V gene: TRBV12-3/TRBV12-4
J gene: TRBJ2-2
CDR3 protein: CASRPPTGELFF

V gene: TRBV9
J gene: TRBJ1-1
CDR3 protein: CASSYLDRQNTEAFF

V gene: TRBV5-6
J gene: TRBJ2-7
CDR3 protein: CASSPDQASGFYEQYF

V gene: TRBV7-2
J gene: TRBJ1-5
CDR3 protein: CASSLRKGSGGNQPQHF

V gene: TRBV7-2
J gene: TRBJ1-2
CDR3 protein: CASSLRQGSNYGYTF

V gene: TRBV11-2
J gene: TRBJ2-5
CDR3 protein: CASRLPGETQYF

V gene: TRBV12-3/TRBV12-4
J gene: TRBJ2-5
CDR3 protein: CASSPTGPNRETQYF

V gene: TRBV5-1
J gene: TRBJ1-1
CDR3 protein: CASSFTGGSEAFF